One and the same sample provided the 4 T cell receptor beta chains below, sequenced in a study of blood T cell repertoires in COVID-19. Here immunoSEQ multiplex PCR was the method, and the copy in TCRdb shows in-frame clones only, minus some. The data contain about 380,000 clones, roughly 90% of them seen just once; the ten biggest clones take up 0.95% to 1.5%. What was sequenced was peripheral blood. The receptor source for this set is a man aged 35-49 years with acute or convalescent COVID-19.

The chain couples TRBV28 to TRBJ1-2, with TRBD1 as a possible D gene (5 bases). The CDR3 consists of 16 residues. Deletions cut 5 bases from V and 2 bases from J, with 18 bases between. Germline V gives CDR1 MDHEN, CDR2 SYDVKM. In DNA form, the CDR3 reads TGTGCCAGCAGTCCGCAGAAAGGGGTTGGGAACTATGGCTACACCTTC. Translated, it gives CASSPQKGVGNYGYTF.

This clone was picked up one time. CDR3 protein: CASSLQGASYGYTF. The CDR3 nucleotides read TGTGCCAGCAGCCTACAGGGGGCCTCCTATGGCTACACCTTC. V gene TRBV7-9 combines with J gene TRBJ1-2; 9 bases are shared with TRBD1. V dropped 5 bases and J dropped 4; count of bases not matched to a gene: 5. Per germline, CDR1 SEHNR and CDR2 FQNEAQ (reference sequence). This CDR3 has 14 amino acids.

V usage is TRBV7-2 and J usage is TRBJ1-2, with D maybe TRBD1 (6 bases). Germline-derived CDR1 and CDR2 are SGHTA and FQGNSA. Trimming cost V 4 bases and J 5 bases, with 11 bases left between them. The CDR3 has 13 amino acids. The DNA of the CDR3 is TGTGCCAGCAGCTCCGGACAGCTTTATGGCTACACCTTC. Residues: CASSSGQLYGYTF.

V and J are TRBV7-2 and TRBJ2-7; TRBD1 agrees at 9 bases. The CDR3 spans 15 residues. The J segment lost 6 bases and the V segment lost 3 bases, leaving 9 bases of the junction unmatched. Germline loops: CDR1 SGHTA, CDR2 FQGNSA. The chain's CDR3 is CASSFSPGQGGEQYF. The DNA for the CDR3 is TGTGCCAGCAGCTTCTCCCCGGGACAGGGAGGCGAGCAGTACTTC.